The 31 T cell receptor beta chains in this list originate from one sample, sequenced in a study of radiation and T cells in renal cell carcinoma. Time point reported: baseline pretreatment blood. Noted treatment: 15 Gy SBRT to primary tumor, nephrectomy 4 weeks later. Using immunoSEQ multiplex PCR, the repertoire was profiled, and TCRdb retains in-frame clones only, with some absent. The sample has approximately 140,000 clones, less than 90% seen once. The starting material was blood, obtained from a patient whose treatment included radiotherapy and nephrectomy. These receptors all stem from a woman in her 50s with renal cell carcinoma.

This sequence joins TRBV4-1 and TRBJ1-5; D uncertain. The CDR3 loop spans 16 amino acids. V was cut by 2 bases and J by 5 bases, with 16 bases left in between. Per germline, CDR1 MGHRA and CDR2 YSYEKL. The CDR3 DNA follows: TGCGCCAGCAGCCAATTGGACGGCCGGTGGGATCAGCCCCAGCATTTT. Translating gives CASSQLDGRWDQPQHF.

V gene TRBV9 combines with J gene TRBJ2-3, with 7 bases matching TRBD1. The CDR3 is 14 amino acids. Looked up from germline, CDR1 is SGDLS and CDR2 is YYNGEE. The junction had 3 bases not matched to a gene; V was cut back by 4 bases and J by 1 base. The CDR3 region is CASSIGTGTDTQYF. The CDR3 DNA reads as TGTGCCAGCAGCATAGGGACAGGCACAGATACGCAGTATTTT. Full variable domain (rest looked up from reference TRBV9 and TRBJ2-3): DSGVTQTPKHLITATGQRVTLRCSPRSGDLSVYWYQQSLDQGLQFLIQYYNGEERAKGNILERFSAQQFPDLHSELNLSSLELGDSALYFCASSIGTGTDTQYFGPGTRLTVL.

The chain is built from TRBV18 and TRBJ2-1; TRBD2 agrees at 12 bases. With 4 bases clipped from V and 5 bases from J, the junction kept 0 bases outside the gene matches. Germline V gene data show CDR1 as KGHSH and CDR2 as LQKENI. CDR3 length: 14 amino acids. The CDR3 here is CASSRTSGDNEQFF. Here the CDR3 DNA reads TGTGCCAGCTCACGGACTAGCGGGGACAATGAGCAGTTCTTC.

The CDR3 DNA reads TGTGCCAGCAGCTTTAGCAGTCAAGAGACCCAGTACTTC. Residues: CASSFSSQETQYF. The chain couples TRBV5-5 to TRBJ2-5; D call uncertain. Germline CDR1 and CDR2: SGHKS and YYEKEE (reference sequence). This CDR3 is 13 amino acids long. V lost 2 bases, J lost 2 bases, and 7 bases lay in between.

This clone has a single count. The CDR3 is CASSSARDEQYF. The CDR3 coding sequence is TGTGCCAGCAGCTCCGCTCGGGACGAGCAGTACTTC. V is TRBV5-6 and J is TRBJ2-7; D uncertain. V was pared by 3 bases and J by 5 bases, with 9 bases between. The V gene's germline CDR1 is SGHDT and CDR2 YYEEEE. The CDR3 has 12 amino acids.

CDR3: CASSVVQGGQEELFF. In DNA form, the CDR3 reads TGTGCCAGCAGCGTAGTACAAGGGGGGCAAGAGGAGCTGTTTTTT. The chain has TRBV9 and TRBJ2-2; D may be TRBD1 or TRBD2 (6 bases each). Germline assignment: CDR1 SGDLS and CDR2 YYNGEE. Trimming left V 0 bases short and J 10 bases short, with 16 bases between. This CDR3 comprises 15 residues. Full variable domain (remainder filled in from reference TRBV9 and TRBJ2-2): DSGVTQTPKHLITATGQRVTLRCSPRSGDLSVYWYQQSLDQGLQFLIQYYNGEERAKGNILERFSAQQFPDLHSELNLSSLELGDSALYFCASSVVQGGQEELFFGEGSRLTVL.

The chain carries TRBV7-2 and TRBJ1-5, with D hard to call. The V gene's germline CDR1 is SGHTA and CDR2 FQGNSA. The V end was cut by 2 bases, the J end by 0 bases, with 8 bases between. The CDR3 contains 15 residues. The CDR3 spells CASSLRRFSNQPQHF. DNA of the CDR3: TGTGCCAGCAGCTTACGTCGGTTTAGCAATCAGCCCCAGCATTTT.

This chain joins TRBV19 and TRBJ2-1, with 8 bases lining up with TRBD2. This CDR3 contains 16 residues. Germline trimming cut 5 bases from V and 4 bases from J; bases unmatched to any gene: 10. Germline values: CDR1 LNHDA, CDR2 SQIVND (reference sequence). CDR3 bases: TGTGCCAGTAGTCCAGGAGGTGGCGGGAGGTACAATGAGCAGTTCTTC. Protein sequence: CASSPGGGGRYNEQFF.

The J gene is TRBJ1-3, the V gene TRBV27; D is uncertain. V lost 6 bases, J lost 0 bases, and 9 bases lay in between. This CDR3 is 14 amino acids long. CDR1 MNHEY and CDR2 SMNVEV come from the germline V gene (reference sequence). The CDR3 loop reads CASSPHNSGNTIYF. The CDR3 coding sequence is TGTGCCAGCAGCCCACACAACTCTGGAAACACCATATATTTT.

The rearrangement links TRBV5-6 to TRBJ1-6; no clear D. Germline V gene sequence: CDR1 SGHDT, CDR2 YYEEEE. Trimming cost V 0 bases and J 3 bases, with 7 bases left between them. This CDR3 comprises 15 residues. CDR3 loop: CASSLGGRYNSPLHF. The CDR3 DNA sequence: TGTGCCAGCAGCTTGGGTGGGCGCTATAATTCACCCCTCCACTTT.

The chain carries TRBV10-3 and TRBJ2-7; 9 nucleotides agree with TRBD1. The germline V gene encodes CDR1 ENHRY and CDR2 SYGVKD. The V and J ends lost 0 bases and 5 bases, in that order; junction bases with no gene match: 8. CDR3 length: 16 amino acids. CDR3 nucleotide sequence: TGTGCCATCAGTGAGTCCCGGGACAGGGTCAACCACGAGCAGTACTTC. Its translation is CAISESRDRVNHEQYF.

This clone has more than one count but fewer than ten. V usage is TRBV5-1 and J usage is TRBJ1-1; TRBD1 agrees at 8 bases. The V gene's germline CDR1 is SGHRS and CDR2 YFSETQ. V dropped 4 bases and J dropped 4; count of bases not matched to a gene: 6. CDR3 length: 14 amino acids. Here the CDR3 DNA reads TGCGCCAGCAGCATGCCCGGACAGGGCACTGAAGCTTTCTTT. It codes for CASSMPGQGTEAFF.

This chain uses TRBV10-3 with TRBJ1-1; D is perhaps TRBD1 (6 bases). The V and J ends lost 0 bases and 11 bases respectively, with 10 bases between them. The V gene's germline CDR1 is ENHRY and CDR2 SYGVKD. The CDR3 contains 12 residues. CDR3 nucleotide sequence: TGTGCCATCAGTGAGTCATGGGGGCCGGCTTTCTTT. Its protein product is CAISESWGPAFF.

The chain links TRBV4-3 to TRBJ2-2, with D perhaps matching TRBD1 (7 bases). The V gene's germline CDR1 is LGHNA and CDR2 YSLEER. The CDR3 is 16 amino acids. Trimming took 1 base from V and 5 from J, leaving 14 bases between them. In DNA form, the CDR3 reads TGCGCCAGCAGCCAAGTATGGGCAGGGGGGACCGGGGAGCTGTTTTTT. This translates into CASSQVWAGGTGELFF.

CDR3 coding DNA: TGTGCCAGCAATAACCCCGAGGATGGCTACACCTTC. It encodes CASNNPEDGYTF. V usage is TRBV6-6 and J usage is TRBJ1-2; D not certain. CDR1 and CDR2 from the germline V gene are MNHNY and SVGAGI (reference sequence). The CDR3 length is 12 residues. Trimming pared 7 bases from V and 6 bases from J, leaving 12 bases between.

This clone was detected only once. V usage is TRBV4-3 and J usage is TRBJ2-2, with TRBD1 matching 8 bases. The CDR3 extends over 15 amino acids. Germline trimming cut 4 bases from V and 7 bases from J; bases unmatched to any gene: 8. The germline V gene encodes CDR1 LGHNA and CDR2 YSLEER. CDR3 amino acids: CASSRGQGAFGELFF. The CDR3 DNA reads as TGCGCCAGCAGCCGAGGCCAGGGGGCTTTCGGGGAGCTGTTTTTT.

This sequence joins TRBV18 and TRBJ2-7; D is undetermined. V lost 6 bases and J 2 bases, leaving 17 bases between the germline ends. Germline V lookup: CDR1 KGHSH, CDR2 LQKENI. This CDR3 region has 15 residues. CDR3 sequence (DNA): TGTGCCAGCTCTCCCACTGCTGCGGAAGCCTACGAGCAGTACTTC. The encoded protein is CASSPTAAEAYEQYF.

This chain connects TRBV6-5 to TRBJ2-5; D is perhaps TRBD2 (5 bases). Looked up from germline, CDR1 is MNHEY and CDR2 is SVGAGI. With 6 bases removed from V and 3 bases from J, the gap between germline ends came to 17 bases. The CDR3 runs 15 residues. The CDR3 protein is CASSSWVGGKETQYF. As DNA, the CDR3 is TGTGCCAGCAGCTCGTGGGTTGGAGGCAAAGAGACCCAGTACTTC.

V gene TRBV10-3 combines with J gene TRBJ2-7, with TRBD2 matching 8 bases. Unmatched junction bases numbered 8, after V lost 10 bases and J lost 0 bases. The germline V gene has CDR1 ENHRY and CDR2 SYGVKD. CDR3 length: 14 residues. CDR3 in amino acids: CATRPAGVSYEQYF. The CDR3 DNA sequence: TGTGCCACCCGGCCAGCGGGGGTCTCCTACGAGCAGTACTTC.

This sequence joins TRBV29-1 and TRBJ2-1; possible D gene TRBD1, 6 bases. CDR1 is SQVTM, CDR2 ANQGSEA, per germline. The CDR3 totals 14 residues. Trimming shortened V by 4 bases and J by 7 bases, and 17 bases separated the two germline ends. The CDR3 reads CSVGGRGPLNEQFF. CDR3 bases: TGCAGCGTTGGGGGCAGGGGACCCCTAAATGAGCAGTTCTTC.

V gene TRBV5-1 combines with J gene TRBJ2-3; TRBD1 aligns across 7 bases. Germline trimming cut 5 bases from V and 2 bases from J; bases unmatched to any gene: 8. CDR1 and CDR2 from the germline V gene are SGHRS and YFSETQ. The CDR3 loop spans 15 amino acids. The CDR3 loop is CASSKMRGPTDTQYF. CDR3 coding DNA: TGCGCCAGCAGTAAAATGAGGGGGCCCACAGATACGCAGTATTTT.

V gene TRBV7-2 combines with J gene TRBJ2-1; D call uncertain. The CDR3 runs 15 residues. CDR1 is SGHTA and CDR2 is FQGNSA in the germline V gene. V shed 4 bases and J shed 5 bases, with 15 bases lying between them. This chain's CDR3 is CASSSIGRGHNEQFF. The CDR3 nucleotides read TGTGCCAGCAGCTCGATCGGCAGAGGACACAATGAGCAGTTCTTC.

The chain joins TRBV5-8 to TRBJ1-1, with D maybe TRBD1 (5 bases). From germline, CDR1 is SGHTS and CDR2 YDEGEE. V lost 6 bases, J lost 2 bases, and 8 bases lay in between. The length of the CDR3 is 12 residues. The CDR3 here is CASKRGNTEAFF. The CDR3 coding sequence is TGTGCCAGCAAGAGGGGCAACACTGAAGCTTTCTTT.

The rearrangement uses TRBV7-2 and TRBJ1-2; D call uncertain. The V end was cut by 1 base, the J end by 1 base, with 10 bases between. CDR1 is SGHTA, CDR2 FQGNSA, per germline. The CDR3 contains 15 residues. The CDR3 region has the DNA TGTGCCAGCAGCTTAGGTCAGGTTGATAACTATGGCTACACCTTC. Translated, it gives CASSLGQVDNYGYTF. Filled out from reference TRBV7-2 and TRBJ1-2, the complete variable domain reads GAGVSQSPSNKVTEKGKDVELRCDPISGHTALYWYRQSLGQGLEFLIYFQGNSAPDKSGLPSDRFSAERTGGSVSTLTIQRTQQEDSAVYLCASSLGQVDNYGYTFGSGTRLTVV.

The chain couples TRBV7-9 to TRBJ2-3, with no clear D. This CDR3 is 12 amino acids long. Trimming took 6 bases from V and 7 from J, leaving 11 bases between them. Germline V CDR1 and CDR2: SEHNR, FQNEAQ (reference sequence). CDR3 protein: CASSLEGNTQYF. In DNA form, the CDR3 reads TGTGCCAGCAGTCTCGAAGGTAATACGCAGTATTTT.

V usage is TRBV18 and J usage is TRBJ1-5; 10 positions match TRBD1. The CDR3 covers 16 residues. After removal of 4 bases from V and 3 bases from J, the junction contained 6 bases not matched to a gene. Germline V CDR1 and CDR2: KGHSH, LQKENI. In DNA, the CDR3 is TGTGCCAGCTCACAGGACAGGGGGAGGGTCAATCAGCCCCAGCATTTT. It translates to CASSQDRGRVNQPQHF.

For the CDR3, the DNA is TGTGCCAGCAGAAGGACGGGGCCGAACACTGAAGCTTTCTTT. The encoded protein is CASRRTGPNTEAFF. The J gene is TRBJ1-1, the V gene TRBV6-5; TRBD1 might be the D (5 bases). V was shortened by 6 bases and J by 1 base, with 12 bases between the two germline ends. This CDR3 has 14 amino acids. Per germline, CDR1 MNHEY and CDR2 SVGAGI.

This clone was observed a few times. The gene calls are TRBV4-3 and TRBJ1-1, with no clear D. This CDR3 region has 13 residues. Germline lookup yields CDR1 LGHNA and CDR2 YSLEER. V lost 3 bases and J lost 3, with 8 bases in between. CDR3 region: CASSQKVDTEAFF. The CDR3 DNA sequence: TGCGCCAGCAGCCAGAAGGTTGACACTGAAGCTTTCTTT.

For the CDR3, the DNA is TGCGCCAGCAGCCAATCGATGGCAGGGGGTGACACTGAAGCTTTCTTT. Its protein is CASSQSMAGGDTEAFF. J is TRBJ1-1 and V is TRBV4-3, with 7 positions matching TRBD1. The CDR3 runs to 16 residues. Trimming removed 2 bases from V and 3 bases from J; junction bases left unmatched: 9. Germline CDR1 is LGHNA and CDR2 is YSLEER.

This sequence joins TRBV18 and TRBJ1-6; D call uncertain. The CDR3 extends over 12 amino acids. V was pared by 3 bases and J by 13 bases, with 10 bases between. Per the germline V gene, CDR1 is KGHSH and CDR2 is LQKENI. This CDR3 is CASSPPGSPLHF. The DNA for the CDR3 is TGTGCCAGCTCACCCCCGGGTAGTCCCCTCCACTTT.

The chain employs TRBV10-3 and TRBJ2-7; D gene uncertain. V gave up 0 bases and J gave up 7 bases, with 10 bases separating them. This CDR3 has 13 residues. Germline V gives CDR1 ENHRY, CDR2 SYGVKD. CDR3 nucleotides: TGTGCCATCAGTGAGTCAACCCTGGAGGAGCAGTACTTC. This encodes CAISESTLEEQYF.